The rows below give T cell receptor beta chains drawn from one sample of a study of T cell repertoires in cytomegalovirus infection. TCRdb reprocessed the reads via MiXCR and lists one record per CDR3 protein. Seen here are about 900,000 distinct CDR3 sequences, around a third observed once, and the top ten hold 11% to 15%. These receptors have no identified antigens. The specimen comprised cultured CD8+ T cells from PBMCs, sampled from culture after CMV antigen stimulation. These receptors were obtained from a human donor in good health (CMV status not recorded). Some clones in this sample may be carry-over from other donors' samples. Both conserved end residues are part of each CDR3. Fields, in order: D gene, clone size, J gene, V gene, CDR3 DNA, CDR3 protein. D genes are given only for firm matches. Some rows have no size entry. The others give once, few or many, or a class for an expanded clone.

D gene: NA
clone size: many
J gene: TRBJ2-3
V gene: TRBV7-2
CDR3 DNA: TGTGCCAGCAGATTGGCGGCCCCGGGACCAAGCACAGATACGCAGTATTTT
CDR3 protein: CASRLAAPGPSTDTQYF

D gene: NA
clone size: NA
J gene: TRBJ1-4
V gene: TRBV5-6
CDR3 DNA: TGTGCCAGCAGCTTGTCAGGCCGTGAAAAACTGTTTTTT
CDR3 protein: CASSLSGREKLFF

D gene: TRBD1
clone size: many
J gene: TRBJ2-1
V gene: TRBV6-1
CDR3 DNA: TGTGCCAGCAGTGAAAGGACAGGGGTTGAGCAGTTCTTC
CDR3 protein: CASSERTGVEQFF

D gene: TRBD1
clone size: NA
J gene: TRBJ1-1
V gene: TRBV11-1
CDR3 DNA: TGTGCCAGCAGCTCACAGGGGCTCGGGACTGAAGCTTTCTTT
CDR3 protein: CASSSQGLGTEAFF

D gene: TRBD1
clone size: NA
J gene: TRBJ1-6
V gene: TRBV5-1
CDR3 DNA: TGCGCCAGCAGCGCCGGACAGGGTGATTCACCCCTCCACTTT
CDR3 protein: CASSAGQGDSPLHF

D gene: NA
clone size: few
J gene: TRBJ2-1
V gene: TRBV20-1
CDR3 DNA: TGCAGTGCTAGAGGGTCCGGCAGCTCCTACAATGAGCAGTTCTTC
CDR3 protein: CSARGSGSSYNEQFF

D gene: NA
clone size: NA
J gene: TRBJ1-1
V gene: TRBV20-1
CDR3 DNA: TGCAGTGCTAGAGATCGGAGGACGAACACTGAAGCTTTCTTT
CDR3 protein: CSARDRRTNTEAFF

D gene: NA
clone size: few
J gene: TRBJ1-1
V gene: TRBV19
CDR3 DNA: TGTGCCAGTAGCACAGACCGGACTGAGGACACTGAAGCTTTCTTT
CDR3 protein: CASSTDRTEDTEAFF

D gene: TRBD1
clone size: NA
J gene: TRBJ1-6
V gene: TRBV19
CDR3 DNA: TGTGCCAGTAGTATAGACCTGACAGGGGAATGGAATTCACCCCTCCACTTT
CDR3 protein: CASSIDLTGEWNSPLHF

D gene: NA
clone size: NA
J gene: TRBJ2-3
V gene: TRBV3-1
CDR3 DNA: TGTGCCAGCAGCCGCAGCGGGTTCGCGGGAGATACGCAGTATTTT
CDR3 protein: CASSRSGFAGDTQYF

D gene: TRBD1
clone size: many
J gene: TRBJ1-2
V gene: TRBV10-3
CDR3 DNA: TGTGCCATCAGTGAGTCGGGGGACGGGACAGGCAACTATGGCTACACCTTC
CDR3 protein: CAISESGDGTGNYGYTF

D gene: NA
clone size: NA
J gene: TRBJ1-6
V gene: TRBV27
CDR3 DNA: TGTGCCAGCCACGTGGGCGCCTATAATTCACCCCTCCACTTT
CDR3 protein: CASHVGAYNSPLHF

D gene: NA
clone size: NA
J gene: TRBJ2-7
V gene: TRBV7-9
CDR3 DNA: TGTGCCAGCAGCCCTGGGCGGGACATCTACGAGCAGTACTTC
CDR3 protein: CASSPGRDIYEQYF

D gene: TRBD1
clone size: NA
J gene: TRBJ1-2
V gene: TRBV4-3
CDR3 DNA: TGCGCCAGCAGCCAAGAAGGGAGCAGGGGGCCGATGTATGGCTACACCTTC
CDR3 protein: CASSQEGSRGPMYGYTF

D gene: TRBD1
clone size: few
J gene: TRBJ2-2
V gene: TRBV2
CDR3 DNA: TGTGCCAGAGACAGGGCCACCGGGGAGCTGTTTTTT
CDR3 protein: CARDRATGELFF

D gene: TRBD2
clone size: many
J gene: TRBJ2-3
V gene: TRBV7-6
CDR3 DNA: TGTGCCAGCAGCTCAAAGCGGGGGGGCCTCACAGATACGCAGTATTTT
CDR3 protein: CASSSKRGGLTDTQYF

D gene: NA
clone size: NA
J gene: TRBJ1-2
V gene: TRBV6-6
CDR3 DNA: TGTGCCAGCAGCCCGACGGAGTCAGGTTTCTATGGCTACACCTTC
CDR3 protein: CASSPTESGFYGYTF

D gene: TRBD2
clone size: few
J gene: TRBJ2-3
V gene: TRBV12-3/TRBV12-4
CDR3 DNA: TGTGCCAGCAGTTTACCGCGACTAGCGTTAGATACGCAGTATTTT
CDR3 protein: CASSLPRLALDTQYF

D gene: TRBD1
clone size: NA
J gene: TRBJ2-5
V gene: TRBV27
CDR3 DNA: TGTGCCACCTCAGACCCCCTGGACAGGCTAGAGACCCAGTACTTC
CDR3 protein: CATSDPLDRLETQYF

D gene: NA
clone size: few
J gene: TRBJ1-2
V gene: TRBV12-3/TRBV12-4
CDR3 DNA: TGTGCCAGCAGTTCCCGCTTTTCCGGGGGGGTGGACTATGGCTACACCTTC
CDR3 protein: CASSSRFSGGVDYGYTF

D gene: NA
clone size: few
J gene: TRBJ1-1
V gene: TRBV20-1
CDR3 DNA: TGCAGTGCTCCAAGGGGGTACACTGAAGCTTTCTTT
CDR3 protein: CSAPRGYTEAFF

D gene: NA
clone size: NA
J gene: TRBJ1-2
V gene: TRBV12-3/TRBV12-4
CDR3 DNA: TGTGCCAGCACCTTACACCTTGAGTATGGCTACACCTTC
CDR3 protein: CASTLHLEYGYTF

D gene: NA
clone size: NA
J gene: TRBJ2-2
V gene: TRBV10-2
CDR3 DNA: TGCGCCAGCAGTGGGCAGGGGCGGGGGACCGGGGAGCTGTTTTTT
CDR3 protein: CASSGQGRGTGELFF

D gene: NA
clone size: NA
J gene: TRBJ2-5
V gene: TRBV4-1
CDR3 DNA: TGCGCCAGCAGCCAAGAGAGGTATCGGGGGTTGGAAGAGACCCAGTACTTC
CDR3 protein: CASSQERYRGLEETQYF